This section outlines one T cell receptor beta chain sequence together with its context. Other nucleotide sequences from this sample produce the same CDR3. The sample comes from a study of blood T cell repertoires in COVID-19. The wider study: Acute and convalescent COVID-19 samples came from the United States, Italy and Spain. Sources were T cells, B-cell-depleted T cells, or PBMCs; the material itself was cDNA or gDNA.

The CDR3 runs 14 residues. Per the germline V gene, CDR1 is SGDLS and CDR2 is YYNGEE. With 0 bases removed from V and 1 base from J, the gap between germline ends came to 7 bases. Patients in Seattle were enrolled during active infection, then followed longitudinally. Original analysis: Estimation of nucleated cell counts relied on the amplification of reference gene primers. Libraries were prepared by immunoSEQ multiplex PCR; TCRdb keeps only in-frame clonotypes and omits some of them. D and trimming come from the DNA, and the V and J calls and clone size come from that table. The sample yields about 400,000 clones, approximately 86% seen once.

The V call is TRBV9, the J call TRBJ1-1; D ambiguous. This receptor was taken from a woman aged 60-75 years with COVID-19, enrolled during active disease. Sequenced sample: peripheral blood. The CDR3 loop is CASSVDGGNTEAFF. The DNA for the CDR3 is TGTGCCAGCAGCGTAGACGGTGGGAACACTGAAGCTTTCTTT.